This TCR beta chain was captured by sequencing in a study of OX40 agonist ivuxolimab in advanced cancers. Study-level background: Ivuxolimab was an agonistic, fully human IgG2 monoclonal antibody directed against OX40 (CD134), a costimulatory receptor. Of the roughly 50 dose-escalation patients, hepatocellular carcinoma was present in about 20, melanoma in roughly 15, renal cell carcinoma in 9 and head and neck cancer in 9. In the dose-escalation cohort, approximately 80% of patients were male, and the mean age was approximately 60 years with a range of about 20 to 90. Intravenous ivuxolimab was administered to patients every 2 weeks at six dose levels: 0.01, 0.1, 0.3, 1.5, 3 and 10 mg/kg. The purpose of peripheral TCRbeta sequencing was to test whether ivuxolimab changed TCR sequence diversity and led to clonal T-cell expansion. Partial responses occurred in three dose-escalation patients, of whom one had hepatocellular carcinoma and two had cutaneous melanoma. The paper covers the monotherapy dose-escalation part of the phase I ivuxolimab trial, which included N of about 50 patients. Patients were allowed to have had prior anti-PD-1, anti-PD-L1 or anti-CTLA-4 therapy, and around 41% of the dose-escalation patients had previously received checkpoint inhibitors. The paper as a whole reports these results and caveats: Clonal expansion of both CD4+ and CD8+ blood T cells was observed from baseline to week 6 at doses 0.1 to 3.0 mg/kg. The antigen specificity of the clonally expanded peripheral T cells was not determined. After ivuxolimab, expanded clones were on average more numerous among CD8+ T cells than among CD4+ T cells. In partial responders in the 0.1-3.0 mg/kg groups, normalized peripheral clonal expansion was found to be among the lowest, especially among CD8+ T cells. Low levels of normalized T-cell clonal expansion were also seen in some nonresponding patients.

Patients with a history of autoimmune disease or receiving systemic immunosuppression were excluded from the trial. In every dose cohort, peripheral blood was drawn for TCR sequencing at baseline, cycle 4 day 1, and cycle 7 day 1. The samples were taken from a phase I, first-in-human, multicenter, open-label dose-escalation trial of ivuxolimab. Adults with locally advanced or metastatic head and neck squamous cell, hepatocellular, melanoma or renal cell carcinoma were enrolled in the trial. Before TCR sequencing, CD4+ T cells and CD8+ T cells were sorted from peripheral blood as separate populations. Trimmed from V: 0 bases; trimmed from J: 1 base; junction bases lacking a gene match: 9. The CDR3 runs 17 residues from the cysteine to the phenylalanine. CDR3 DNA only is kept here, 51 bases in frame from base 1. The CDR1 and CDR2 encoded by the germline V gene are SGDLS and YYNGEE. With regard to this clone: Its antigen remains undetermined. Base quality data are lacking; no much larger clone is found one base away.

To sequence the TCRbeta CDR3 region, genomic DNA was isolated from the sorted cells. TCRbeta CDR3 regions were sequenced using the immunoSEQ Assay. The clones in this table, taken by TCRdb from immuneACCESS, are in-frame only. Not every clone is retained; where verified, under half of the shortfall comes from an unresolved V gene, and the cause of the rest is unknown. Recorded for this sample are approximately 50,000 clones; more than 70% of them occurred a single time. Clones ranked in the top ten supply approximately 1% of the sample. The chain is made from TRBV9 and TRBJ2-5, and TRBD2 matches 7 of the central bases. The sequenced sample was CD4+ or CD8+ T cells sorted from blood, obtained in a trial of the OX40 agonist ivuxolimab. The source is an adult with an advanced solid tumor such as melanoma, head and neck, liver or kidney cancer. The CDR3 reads CASSVGIAASGQETQYF. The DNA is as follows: TGTGCCAGCAGCGTAGGGATAGCGGCTAGCGGCCAAGAGACCCAGTACTTC.